These T cell receptor beta chains were read from a single sample in a study of T cell changes during pregnancy in multiple sclerosis. Libraries were prepared by immunoSEQ multiplex PCR; TCRdb keeps only in-frame clonotypes and omits some of them. The data contain about 93,000 clones, approximately 90% of them seen just once; the ten biggest clones take up 0.85% to 0.95%. The sample was peripheral blood, taken before pregnancy. Receptors originate from a female donor with multiple sclerosis, enrolled in a pregnancy study. CDR3s include the opening cysteine and the closing phenylalanine or tryptophan. The D gene is left open where the match is weak. The size of a clone is reported for some rows only, either as once, few or many, or as a class for expanded clones.

cdr3_nt,cdr3_aa,j_call,v_call,clone_size,d_call
TGTGCCAGCAGCTCGTTTAGGACAGGGGGACTTGGGGGCTATGGCTACACCTTC,CASSSFRTGGLGGYGYTF,TRBJ1-2,TRBV5-4,.,TRBD1
TGCGCCAGCAGTCCTGGAGATTCGTCTGGAAACACCATATATTTT,CASSPGDSSGNTIYF,TRBJ1-3,TRBV4-1,once,.
TGTGCCAGAGCTCAATTGACAGGGTACTATGGCTACACCTTC,CARAQLTGYYGYTF,TRBJ1-2,TRBV7-2,.,TRBD1
TGTGCCACCAGCAGTATCTACAGGGGGCCCACTGAAGCTTTCTTT,CATSSIYRGPTEAFF,TRBJ1-1,TRBV15,.,TRBD1
TGTGCCAGCAGCCCTAGGACAGGGCTGACCACCGGGGAGCTGTTTTTT,CASSPRTGLTTGELFF,TRBJ2-2,TRBV27,.,TRBD1
TGCGCCAGCAGCGGGACAGGGCGCACAGATACGCAGTATTTT,CASSGTGRTDTQYF,TRBJ2-3,TRBV5-1,.,TRBD1
TGTGCCAGCAGCCCAAGCCAGGCCAGGGTTTACGAGCAGTACTTC,CASSPSQARVYEQYF,TRBJ2-7,TRBV7-9,.,.
TGTGCCAGCAGCTTAGTAATCAGTTCCTACGAGCAGTACTTC,CASSLVISSYEQYF,TRBJ2-7,TRBV7-6,.,.
TGTGCCAGCAGCGCACGGGTGGTTTCACCCCTCCACTTT,CASSARVVSPLHF,TRBJ1-6,TRBV7-6,.,.
TGTGCCAGCAGTCGGCCCGGGGGGGCCAGACACAATGAGCAGTTCTTC,CASSRPGGARHNEQFF,TRBJ2-1,TRBV6-6,.,TRBD2
TGTGCTAGTGGTTCACCAGGGGAGTATGGCTACACCTTC,CASGSPGEYGYTF,TRBJ1-2,TRBV12-5,.,.
TGTGCCAGCAGCTCCGCTAGCGGAGGGACCTACGAGCAGTACTTC,CASSSASGGTYEQYF,TRBJ2-7,TRBV7-9,.,TRBD2
TGCAGCGTTGAAGTTCGGGCTCAATCCGGGACAGGGCTGAACACTGAAGCTTTCTTT,CSVEVRAQSGTGLNTEAFF,TRBJ1-1,TRBV29-1,.,TRBD1
TGTGCCAGCAGCCAGACAGGGACCTCCTACGAGCAGTACTTC,CASSQTGTSYEQYF,TRBJ2-7,TRBV7-9,.,TRBD1
TGTGCCAGTAGTATAGATCCAGGTGTGACCAAAAACATTCAGTACTTC,CASSIDPGVTKNIQYF,TRBJ2-4,TRBV19,.,.
TGTGCCAGCAGCCTACAGGGGACTGGAAACACCATATATTTT,CASSLQGTGNTIYF,TRBJ1-3,TRBV5-4,.,TRBD1
TGTGCCAGCAGCTCTTTGATTATGGGGGCCAAGGACACTGAAGCTTTCTTT,CASSSLIMGAKDTEAFF,TRBJ1-1,TRBV7-9,.,.
TGTGCCAGCCAAACCGGGACAGGGGGCGATGGCTACACCTTC,CASQTGTGGDGYTF,TRBJ1-2,TRBV2,.,TRBD1
TGTGCCAGCAGCGCCGGGGAAAAACTGTTTTTT,CASSAGEKLFF,TRBJ1-4,TRBV7-2,.,.
TGTGCCAGCTCGGGAGCTGTACCTTCACCGGGGGAGCTGTTTTTT,CASSGAVPSPGELFF,TRBJ2-2,TRBV2,.,.
TGTGCCAGCAGCTCCCTTAGACAGGTGGCAGATACGCAGTATTTT,CASSSLRQVADTQYF,TRBJ2-3,TRBV7-2,.,.
TGTGCCAGCAGCTTAGAGCCAGGTGGGTCCTACGAGCAGTACTTC,CASSLEPGGSYEQYF,TRBJ2-7,TRBV11-3,.,.
TGCGCCAGCAGCTTCGGGACTACCGGAGCTAACTATGGCTACACCTTC,CASSFGTTGANYGYTF,TRBJ1-2,TRBV5-1,.,.
TGTGCCAGCAGCCCTTATTACTCTTACGAGCAGTACTTC,CASSPYYSYEQYF,TRBJ2-7,TRBV7-9,.,.
TGTGCCAGCAGCGCGGGGGGGGGTGAGCAGTTCTTC,CASSAGGGEQFF,TRBJ2-1,TRBV7-7,.,TRBD2
TGTGCCAGCAGCCCAGGGACTAGCGGGAGCTGGGTCACAGATACGCAGTATTTT,CASSPGTSGSWVTDTQYF,TRBJ2-3,TRBV7-9,once,TRBD2
TGTGCCAGCAGTTTAGGGATACAGGGACCCTATGGCTACACCTTC,CASSLGIQGPYGYTF,TRBJ1-2,TRBV27,.,.
TGTGCCAGCAGCCCCGGGACTAGCGGTAATACGCAGTATTTT,CASSPGTSGNTQYF,TRBJ2-3,TRBV5-4,.,TRBD2